A single sample is the source of the 27 T cell receptor beta chains below, sequenced in a study of T cell responses to AZD1222 COVID-19 vaccine. Profiling relied on immunoSEQ multiplex PCR, and the TCRdb table lists in-frame clones only, not all of them. The data show tens of thousands of clones, around nine tenths seen once. The sequencing here drew on peripheral blood, taken 28 days after the second AZD1222 dose. The receptors stem from an adult who received the AZD1222 COVID-19 vaccine.

This clone turned up a few times. The genes are TRBV5-1 and TRBJ2-7; 7 bases match TRBD1. V shed 0 bases and J 7 bases; nucleotides not matched to a gene: 7. The CDR3 spans 14 residues. The V gene's germline CDR1 is SGHRS and CDR2 YFSETQ. CDR3 DNA sequence: TGCGCCAGCAGCTTGGCTACAGGGGCTAATGAGCAGTACTTC. This sequence encodes CASSLATGANEQYF.

The rearrangement links TRBV7-9 to TRBJ2-7; possibly TRBD2 for D (6 bases). Germline-derived CDR1 and CDR2 are SEHNR and FQNEAQ (reference sequence). V lost 6 bases, J lost 2 bases, and 11 bases lay in between. The CDR3 is made up of 13 amino acids. CDR3 in DNA: TGTGCCAGCAGGTCGGAGGGGACCTACGAGCAGTACTTC. This translates into CASRSEGTYEQYF.

The chain joins TRBV28 to TRBJ2-3; D is perhaps TRBD1 or TRBD2 (5 bases each). V lost 6 bases to trimming and J lost 8 bases, with 15 bases between them. Per germline, CDR1 MDHEN and CDR2 SYDVKM. This CDR3 has 13 amino acids. Written as DNA, the CDR3 is TGTGCCAGCAGCGGGACGGCTGTTCCTACGCAGTATTTT. It encodes CASSGTAVPTQYF.

The J gene is TRBJ2-2, the V gene TRBV10-1; no clear D. Between the trimmed V and J ends, which lost 0 bases and 8 bases, there was a span of 7 bases. The germline V gene has CDR1 WNHNN and CDR2 SYGVQD (reference sequence). This CDR3 comprises 13 residues. CDR3 nucleotide sequence: TGCGCCAGCAGTGAGTCGGTCAGAGGGGAGCTGTTTTTT. It translates to CASSESVRGELFF.

The chain recombines TRBV4-2 with TRBJ1-2, with 7 bases fitting TRBD1. The CDR3 spans 15 residues. Per the germline V gene, CDR1 is LGHNA and CDR2 is YNFKEQ. With 0 bases clipped from V and 4 bases from J, the junction kept 5 bases outside the gene matches. CDR3 sequence (DNA): TGTGCCAGCAGCCAAGAGGGTACAGGGGTCTATGGCTACACCTTC. This translates into CASSQEGTGVYGYTF.

The V gene is TRBV10-3, the J gene TRBJ1-1; a weak D match, TRBD1 (6 bases). Trimming cost V 10 bases and J 1 base, with 10 bases left between them. The CDR3 has 12 amino acids. Germline CDR1 and CDR2: ENHRY and SYGVKD. The CDR3 DNA reads as TGTGCCACCGGGACACCGAACACTGAAGCTTTCTTT. This translates into CATGTPNTEAFF.

This sequence joins TRBV6-5 and TRBJ2-7; TRBD1 agrees at 7 bases. Germline assignment: CDR1 MNHEY and CDR2 SVGAGI. After removal of 7 bases from V and 3 bases from J, the junction contained 12 bases not matched to a gene. The CDR3 sequence is 15 residues long. The CDR3, as DNA: TGTGCCAGCATTCTTCTCTCGGGACAGTACTACGAGCAGTACTTC. This encodes CASILLSGQYYEQYF.

The J gene is TRBJ1-5, the V gene TRBV28, with a weak D call TRBD1 (6 bases). The CDR3 runs to 15 residues. V was trimmed by 6 bases and J by 7 bases, leaving 19 bases between them. CDR1 is MDHEN and CDR2 is SYDVKM in the germline V gene. CDR3 DNA: TGTGCCAGCAGATCGGGGGCAGTCGGGTCCCAGCCCCAGCATTTT. The encoded protein is CASRSGAVGSQPQHF.

V gene TRBV28 combines with J gene TRBJ1-2; D perhaps matches TRBD1 (6 bases). Deletions cut 3 bases from V and 4 bases from J, with 12 bases between. This CDR3 has 14 amino acids. The germline V gene has CDR1 MDHEN and CDR2 SYDVKM. CDR3 in DNA: TGTGCCAGCAGTTTGGGCAGGGGAGGCTATGGCTACACCTTC. This sequence encodes CASSLGRGGYGYTF.

This chain connects TRBV24-1 to TRBJ2-5; D is possibly TRBD2 (5 bases). The CDR3 has 13 residues. With 3 bases removed from V and 5 bases from J, the gap between germline ends came to 9 bases. In germline, CDR1 is KGHDR, CDR2 SFDVKD. The CDR3 here is CATSDMREETQYF. As DNA, the CDR3 is TGTGCCACCAGTGATATGAGGGAGGAGACCCAGTACTTC.

The chain carries TRBV11-2 and TRBJ2-4; D ambiguous. Trimming removed 8 bases at V and 5 bases at J, with 13 bases between. CDR1 and CDR2 (germline): SGHAT, FQNNGV. The CDR3 has 13 residues. CDR3 sequence (DNA): TGTGCCAGCGGAGAACGGAAGGAAAACATTCAGTACTTC. The encoded protein is CASGERKENIQYF.

This clone is a singleton in its sample. This sequence joins TRBV28 and TRBJ2-6; no clear D. CDR1 MDHEN and CDR2 SYDVKM come from the germline V gene. The CDR3 covers 18 residues. V was cut by 3 bases and J by 4 bases, with 19 bases left in between. DNA for the CDR3: TGTGCCAGCAGTTTCTCGGACGGAAGTTTAGTGGGGGCCAACGTCCTGACTTTC. It encodes CASSFSDGSLVGANVLTF.

This clone was detected only once. The rearrangement joins TRBV7-6 to TRBJ1-2; TRBD1 matches 10 bases. CDR1 is SGHVS, CDR2 FNYEAQ, per germline. Losses at the gene ends were 4 bases for V and 4 bases for J; bases not matched to a gene: 12. This CDR3 contains 17 residues. The CDR3 here is CASSSPGPGQGPYGYTF. CDR3 coding DNA: TGTGCCAGCAGCTCCCCTGGGCCGGGACAGGGGCCCTATGGCTACACCTTC.

This chain uses TRBV7-2 with TRBJ1-3, with 8 bases identical to TRBD1. The V segment lost 0 bases and the J segment 6 bases; nucleotides outside the gene matches: 7. Germline CDR1 SGHTA, CDR2 FQGNSA. The CDR3 totals 16 residues. CDR3 DNA: TGTGCCAGCAGCTTAGCGCTTATACAGGGGGTAAACACCATATATTTT. Residues: CASSLALIQGVNTIYF.

The chain has TRBV9 and TRBJ1-5; D gene ambiguous. This CDR3 spans 14 amino acids. From germline, CDR1 is SGDLS and CDR2 YYNGEE. The V end lost 0 bases, the J end lost 0 bases, and 4 bases lay between the germline ends. CDR3 sequence reads: CASSVADSNQPQHF. CDR3 sequence (DNA): TGTGCCAGCAGCGTAGCGGATAGCAATCAGCCCCAGCATTTT.

The rearrangement uses TRBV6-6 and TRBJ2-7, with TRBD2 as a possible D gene (5 bases). Germline V lookup: CDR1 MNHNY, CDR2 SVGAGI (reference sequence). Between the trimmed V and J ends, which lost 6 bases and 1 base, there was a span of 10 bases. CDR3 length equals 13 residues. CDR3 loop: CASSKPGSYEQYF. Written as DNA, the CDR3 is TGTGCCAGCAGCAAGCCGGGGTCCTACGAGCAGTACTTC.

The chain uses TRBV6-7 and TRBJ1-2; TRBD1 might be the D (5 bases). TRBV6-7 counts as an open reading frame of uncertain function. The CDR3 has 12 residues. Trimming removed 5 bases at V and 4 bases at J, with 8 bases between. CDR3 amino acids: CASSPQGYGYTF. CDR3 coding DNA: TGTGCCAGCAGTCCGCAGGGCTATGGCTACACCTTC.

This clone was found a few times. J is TRBJ2-7 and V is TRBV21-1. TRBV21-1 is labeled a pseudogene. The CDR3 runs to 16 residues. CDR3 region: CASSKGEQGRGGEQYF. The CDR3 DNA reads as TGTGCCAGCAGCAAAGGGGAGCAGGGACGGGGTGGCGAGCAGTACTTC.

V and J are TRBV11-2 and TRBJ2-2; 8 bases align to TRBD2. The trim removed 5 bases at V and 8 bases at J, leaving 16 bases unmatched. The V gene's germline CDR1 is SGHAT and CDR2 FQNNGV. CDR3 length: 17 amino acids. CDR3 bases: TGTGCCAGCAGCACCCTAGGTGGCGGGGGGAGTCTTGGGGAGCTGTTTTTT. Encoded protein: CASSTLGGGGSLGELFF. The full variable domain, its missing parts supplied by reference TRBV11-2 and TRBJ2-2, is EAGVAQSPRYKIIEKRQSVAFWCNPISGHATLYWYQQILGQGPKLLIQFQNNGVVDDSQLPKDRFSAERLKGVDSTLKIQPAKLEDSAVYLCASSTLGGGGSLGELFFGEGSRLTVL.

This clone turned up a few times. The chain uses TRBV6-2 or TRBV6-3 and TRBJ1-5, with D perhaps matching TRBD1 (6 bases). V lost 1 base and J 5 bases, leaving 9 bases between the germline ends. CDR1 and CDR2 from the germline V gene are MNHEY and SVGEGT. The CDR3 runs to 14 residues. The CDR3, as DNA: TGTGCCAGCAGTTACTACAGGGTATATCAGCCCCAGCATTTT. Translated: CASSYYRVYQPQHF.

This clone was seen only once. The chain carries TRBV6-1 and TRBJ2-3; a possible D gene is TRBD1 (6 bases). CDR1 and CDR2 from the germline V gene are MNHNS and SASEGT. Deletions cut 1 base from V and 2 bases from J, with 10 bases between. This CDR3 region has 15 residues. The CDR3 loop is CASSEVRGYTDTQYF. The CDR3 coding sequence is TGTGCCAGCAGTGAAGTAAGGGGGTACACAGATACGCAGTATTTT.

The chain joins TRBV7-2 to TRBJ2-3; D gene ambiguous. V lost 3 bases, J lost 8 bases, and 18 bases lay in between. This CDR3 is built from 15 residues. The germline V gene encodes CDR1 SGHTA and CDR2 FQGNSA. The chain's CDR3 is CASSFDFPQAGTQYF. The CDR3 bases are TGTGCCAGCAGCTTCGACTTTCCTCAAGCCGGTACGCAGTATTTT.

The rearrangement joins TRBV21-1 to TRBJ2-3; no check of the table's D call, TRBD2, against the DNA was made. TRBV21-1 is tagged as a pseudogene. The CDR3 has 13 amino acids. CDR3 loop: CASSKGRGDTQYF. CDR3 in DNA: TGTGCCAGCAGCAAAGGTCGGGGAGATACGCAGTATTTT.

This rearrangement joins TRBV29-1 to TRBJ2-5; the match to TRBD2 covers 11 bases. CDR3 length equals 14 residues. V was pared by 5 bases and J by 5 bases, with 7 bases of the junction left unmatched. Per the germline V gene, CDR1 is SQVTM and CDR2 is ANQGSEA. CDR3 DNA: TGCAGCGTTCTAACTAGCGGGAGTTGGGAGACCCAGTACTTC. It translates to CSVLTSGSWETQYF. The full variable domain, with the rest looked up from reference TRBV29-1 and TRBJ2-5, is SAVISQKPSRDICQRGTSLTIQCQVDSQVTMMFWYRQQPGQSLTLIATANQGSEATYESGFVIDKFPISRPNLTFSTLTVSNMSPEDSSIYLCSVLTSGSWETQYFGPGTRLLVL.

The table lists this clone with a count of one. The chain combines TRBV27 with TRBJ2-7, with D perhaps TRBD1 (5 bases). Trimming left V 4 bases short and J 1 base short, with 8 bases between. The CDR3 runs 13 residues. CDR1 is MNHEY and CDR2 is SMNVEV in the germline V gene (reference sequence). This chain's CDR3 is CASSWGNSYEQYF. CDR3 DNA sequence: TGTGCCAGCAGTTGGGGCAATTCCTACGAGCAGTACTTC.

V usage is TRBV10-3 and J usage is TRBJ2-7, with TRBD2 identical over 8 bases. V was pared by 3 bases and J by 4 bases, with 8 bases of the junction left unmatched. The germline V gene encodes CDR1 ENHRY and CDR2 SYGVKD. This CDR3 is 15 amino acids long. The DNA of the CDR3 is TGTGCCATCAGTGACGCCAGCGGGAGTGGGTACGAGCAGTACTTC. Its protein product is CAISDASGSGYEQYF.

J is TRBJ2-7 and V is TRBV11-3, with D maybe TRBD1 (6 bases). Germline-derived CDR1 and CDR2 are SGHNT and YENEEA. The V end was cut by 7 bases, the J end by 3 bases, with 16 bases between. The CDR3 is 14 amino acids. CDR3: CASNLKGRGYEQYF. CDR3 sequence (DNA): TGTGCCAGCAACCTGAAAGGCAGGGGCTACGAGCAGTACTTC.